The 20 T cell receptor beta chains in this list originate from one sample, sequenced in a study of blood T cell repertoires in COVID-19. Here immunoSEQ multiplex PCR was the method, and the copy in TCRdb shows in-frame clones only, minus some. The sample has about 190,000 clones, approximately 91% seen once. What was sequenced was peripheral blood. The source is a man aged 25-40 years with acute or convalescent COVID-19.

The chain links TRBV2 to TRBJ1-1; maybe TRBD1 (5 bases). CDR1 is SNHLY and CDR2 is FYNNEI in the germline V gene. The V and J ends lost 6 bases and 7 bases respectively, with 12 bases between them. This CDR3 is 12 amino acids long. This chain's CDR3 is CASRLWDFEAFF. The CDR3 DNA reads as TGTGCCAGCAGATTATGGGACTTTGAAGCTTTCTTT. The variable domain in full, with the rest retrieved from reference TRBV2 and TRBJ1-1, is EPEVTQTPSHQVTQMGQEVILRCVPISNHLYFYWYRQILGQKVEFLVSFYNNEISEKSEIFDDQFSVERPDGSNFTLKIRSTKLEDSAMYFCASRLWDFEAFFGQGTRLTVV.

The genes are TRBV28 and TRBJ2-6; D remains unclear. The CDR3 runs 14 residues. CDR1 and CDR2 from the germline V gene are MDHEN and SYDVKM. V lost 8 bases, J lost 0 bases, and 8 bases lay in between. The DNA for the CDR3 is TGTGCCAGCGCCACATTCTCTGGGGCCAACGTCCTGACTTTC. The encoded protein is CASATFSGANVLTF.

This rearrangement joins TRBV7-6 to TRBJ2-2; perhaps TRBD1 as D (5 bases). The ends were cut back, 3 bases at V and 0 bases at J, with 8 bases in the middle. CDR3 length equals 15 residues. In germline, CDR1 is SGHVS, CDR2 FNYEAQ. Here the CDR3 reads CASSLKTANTGELFF. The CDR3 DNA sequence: TGTGCCAGCAGCTTGAAGACAGCGAACACCGGGGAGCTGTTTTTT. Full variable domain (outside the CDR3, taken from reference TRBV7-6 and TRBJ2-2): GAGVSQSPRYKVTKRGQDVALRCDPISGHVSLYWYRQALGQGPEFLTYFNYEAQQDKSGLPNDRFSAERPEGSISTLTIQRTEQRDSAMYRCASSLKTANTGELFFGEGSRLTVL.

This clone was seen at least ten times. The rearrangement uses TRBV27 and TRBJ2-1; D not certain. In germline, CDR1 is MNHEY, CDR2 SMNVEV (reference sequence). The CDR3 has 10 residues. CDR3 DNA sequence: TGTCCCATCCGTCCGGATGAGCAGTTCTTC. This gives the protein CPIRPDEQFF.

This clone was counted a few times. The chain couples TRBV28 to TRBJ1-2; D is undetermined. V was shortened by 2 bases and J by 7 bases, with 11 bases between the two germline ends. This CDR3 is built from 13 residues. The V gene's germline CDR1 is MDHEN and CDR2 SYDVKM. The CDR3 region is CASSLQAWRGYTF. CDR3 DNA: TGTGCCAGCAGTTTACAGGCCTGGCGTGGCTACACCTTC.

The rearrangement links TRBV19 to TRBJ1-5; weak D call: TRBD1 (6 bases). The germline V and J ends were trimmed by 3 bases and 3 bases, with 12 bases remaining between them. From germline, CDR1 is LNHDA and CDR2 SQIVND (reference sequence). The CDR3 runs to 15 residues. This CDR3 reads CASSMVTGFNQPQHF. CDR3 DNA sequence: TGTGCCAGTAGTATGGTCACAGGGTTCAATCAGCCCCAGCATTTT.

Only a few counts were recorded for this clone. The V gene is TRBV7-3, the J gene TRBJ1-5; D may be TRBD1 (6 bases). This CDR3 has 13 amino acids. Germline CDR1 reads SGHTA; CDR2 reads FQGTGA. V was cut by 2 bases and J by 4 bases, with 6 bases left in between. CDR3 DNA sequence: TGTGCCAGCAGCTTAGACAGGAATCAGCCCCAGCATTTT. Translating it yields CASSLDRNQPQHF.

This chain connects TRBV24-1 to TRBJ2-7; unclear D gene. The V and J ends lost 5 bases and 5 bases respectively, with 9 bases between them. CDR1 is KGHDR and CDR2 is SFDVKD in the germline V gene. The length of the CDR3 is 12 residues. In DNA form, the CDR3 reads TGTGCCACCAGTGCCCTTAGTAACGAGCAGTACTTC. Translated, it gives CATSALSNEQYF.

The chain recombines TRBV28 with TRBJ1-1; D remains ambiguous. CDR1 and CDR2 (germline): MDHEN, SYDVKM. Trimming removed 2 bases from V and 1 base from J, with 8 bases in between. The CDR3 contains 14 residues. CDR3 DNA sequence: TGTGCCAGCAGTTTAACGCAGAAGAACACTGAAGCTTTCTTT. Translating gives CASSLTQKNTEAFF.

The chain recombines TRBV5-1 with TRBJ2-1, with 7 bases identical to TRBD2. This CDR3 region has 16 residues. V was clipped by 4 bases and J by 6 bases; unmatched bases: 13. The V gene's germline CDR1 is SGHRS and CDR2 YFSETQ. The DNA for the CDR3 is TGCGCCAGCAGCCCGCTTGGAGGGGAGGGCCCCAATGAGCAGTTCTTC. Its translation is CASSPLGGEGPNEQFF.

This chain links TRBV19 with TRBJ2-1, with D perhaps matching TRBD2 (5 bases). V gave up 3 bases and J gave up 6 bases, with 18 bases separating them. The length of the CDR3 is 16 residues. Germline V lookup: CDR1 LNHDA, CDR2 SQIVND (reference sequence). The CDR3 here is CASSMPATRRANEQFF. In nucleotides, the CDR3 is TGTGCCAGTAGTATGCCCGCCACCCGGCGGGCCAATGAGCAGTTCTTC.

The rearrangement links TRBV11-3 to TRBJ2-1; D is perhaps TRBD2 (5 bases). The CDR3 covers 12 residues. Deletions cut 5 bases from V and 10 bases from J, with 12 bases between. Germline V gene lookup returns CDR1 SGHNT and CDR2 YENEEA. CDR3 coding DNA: TGTGCCAGCAGCCTACAACTAGGGGAGCAGTTCTTC. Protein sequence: CASSLQLGEQFF.

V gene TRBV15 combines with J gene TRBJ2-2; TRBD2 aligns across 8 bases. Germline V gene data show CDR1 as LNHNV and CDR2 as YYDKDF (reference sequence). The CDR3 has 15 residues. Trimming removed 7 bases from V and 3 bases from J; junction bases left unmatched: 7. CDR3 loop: CATMSGSWYTGELFF. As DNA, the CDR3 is TGTGCCACCATGAGCGGGAGCTGGTACACCGGGGAGCTGTTTTTT.

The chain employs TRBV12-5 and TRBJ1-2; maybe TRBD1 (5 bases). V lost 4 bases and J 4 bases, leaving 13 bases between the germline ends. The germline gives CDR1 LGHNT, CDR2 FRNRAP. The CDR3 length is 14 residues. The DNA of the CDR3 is TGTGCTAGTGGTTGGGAAGGGGTGGGCTATGGCTACACCTTC. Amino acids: CASGWEGVGYGYTF.

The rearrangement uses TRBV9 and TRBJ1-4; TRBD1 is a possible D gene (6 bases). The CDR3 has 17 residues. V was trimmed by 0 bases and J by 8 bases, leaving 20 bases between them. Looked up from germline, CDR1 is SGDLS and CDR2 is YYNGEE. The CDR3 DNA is TGTGCCAGCAGCGTAGCTAGCGGGGGGGCGCTTGGGGAAAAACTGTTTTTT. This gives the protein CASSVASGGALGEKLFF.

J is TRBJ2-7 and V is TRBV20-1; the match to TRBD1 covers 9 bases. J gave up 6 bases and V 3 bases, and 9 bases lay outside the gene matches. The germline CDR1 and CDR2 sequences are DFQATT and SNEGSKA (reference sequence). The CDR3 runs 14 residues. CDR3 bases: TGCAGTGCTAGTAAGAGGGACAGGGTCCTCGAGCAGTACTTC. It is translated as CSASKRDRVLEQYF.

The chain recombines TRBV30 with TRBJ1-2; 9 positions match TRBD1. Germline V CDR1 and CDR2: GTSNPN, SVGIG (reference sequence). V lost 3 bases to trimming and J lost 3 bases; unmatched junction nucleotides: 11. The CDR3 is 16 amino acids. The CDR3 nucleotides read TGTGCCTGGAGACATACCGGGACAGGGAGGCACTATGGCTACACCTTC. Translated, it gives CAWRHTGTGRHYGYTF. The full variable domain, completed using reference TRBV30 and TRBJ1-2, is SQTIHQWPATLVQPVGSPLSLECTVEGTSNPNLYWYRQAAGRGLQLLFYSVGIGQISSEVPQNLSASRPQDRQFILSSKKLLLSDSGFYLCAWRHTGTGRHYGYTFGSGTRLTVV.

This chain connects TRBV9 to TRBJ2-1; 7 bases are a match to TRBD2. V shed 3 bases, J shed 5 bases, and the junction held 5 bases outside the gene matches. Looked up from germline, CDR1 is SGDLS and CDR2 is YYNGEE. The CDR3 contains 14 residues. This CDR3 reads CASSGRETHNEQFF. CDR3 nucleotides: TGTGCCAGCAGCGGGCGGGAGACGCACAATGAGCAGTTCTTC.

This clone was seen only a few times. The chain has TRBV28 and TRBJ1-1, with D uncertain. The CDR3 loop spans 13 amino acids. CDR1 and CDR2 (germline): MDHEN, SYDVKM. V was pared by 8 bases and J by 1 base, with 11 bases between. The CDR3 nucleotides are TGTGCCAGCTCTGAGGTAACGAACACTGAAGCTTTCTTT. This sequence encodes CASSEVTNTEAFF.

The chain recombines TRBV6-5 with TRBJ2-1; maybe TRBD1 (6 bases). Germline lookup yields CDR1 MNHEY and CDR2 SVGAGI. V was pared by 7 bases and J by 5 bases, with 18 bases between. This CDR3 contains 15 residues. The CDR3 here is CASTKGGTGNNEQFF. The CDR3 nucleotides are TGTGCCAGCACCAAGGGTGGTACAGGGAACAATGAGCAGTTCTTC.